This T cell receptor beta chain was recovered during a study of OX40 agonist ivuxolimab in advanced cancers. TCRdb keeps only in-frame clones here, not all; method: immunoSEQ multiplex PCR. There are roughly 20,000 clones in the sample; around 82% occur only once, and roughly an eighth lies in the top ten. The germline V gene has CDR1 MDHEN and CDR2 SYDVKM. The ends were cut back, 3 bases at V and 6 bases at J, with 11 bases in the middle. This CDR3 is built from 13 residues. The input for sequencing was CD4+ or CD8+ T cells sorted from blood, taken in a trial of the OX40 agonist ivuxolimab. This sequence joins TRBV28 and TRBJ1-1; unclear D gene. This clonotype originated in an adult with an advanced solid tumor such as melanoma, head and neck, liver or kidney cancer. The DNA for the CDR3 is TGTGCCAGCAGTTTGATCGGACGGTCTGAAGCTTTCTTT. This codes for CASSLIGRSEAFF. Based on the CDR3 plus reference TRBV28 and TRBJ1-1, the full variable domain is DVKVTQSSRYLVKRTGEKVFLECVQDMDHENMFWYRQDPGLGLRLIYFSYDVKMKEKGDIPEGYSVSREKKERFSLILESASTNQTSMYLCASSLIGRSEAFFGQGTRLTVV.